This T cell receptor beta chain was captured in a study of CD8 T cells in ankylosing spondylitis. General study findings and limits: Certain motif variants had earlier appeared in reactive arthritis synovial fluid and blood. Within ankylosing spondylitis blood, a TCR beta motif made up of roughly eight highly homologous variants appeared to be characteristic.

Trimming cost V 5 bases and J 3 bases; bases outside gene matches: 8. Germline CDR1 is SGHRS and CDR2 is YFSETQ. The CDR3 consists of 14 residues. This clonotype appeared many times. Its antigen is not identified. TCRdb processed the 5' RACE reads anew with MiXCR; each CDR3 protein has one entry. Here the sample spans about 510,000 distinct CDR3 sequences, 5.3% being singletons. This chain joins TRBV5-1 and TRBJ2-7, with 7 bases fitting TRBD1. The sequence derives from a male donor with ankylosing spondylitis. The sequenced sample consisted of blood, either unsorted or a sorted T cell fraction (not recorded which). The CDR3 DNA sequence: TGCGCCAGCAGTTTGTCGGACAGGAACTACGAGCAGTACTTC. This sequence encodes CASSLSDRNYEQYF.